This paragraph reports one T cell receptor (beta chain). The sample belongs to a study of blood T cell repertoires in COVID-19. V lost 4 bases and J lost 2, with 17 bases in between. CDR1 LGHDT and CDR2 YNNKEL come from the germline V gene (reference sequence). This CDR3 spans 17 amino acids. Only in-frame clones appear in the TCRdb table, and some are missing; sequencing was by immunoSEQ multiplex PCR. Among approximately 210,000 clones listed, 86% were seen once. Sequenced: peripheral blood. The receptor was derived from an older woman with acute or convalescent COVID-19. The V call is TRBV3-1 (or the pseudogene TRBV3-2), the J call TRBJ1-4; D might be TRBD1 (6 bases). The CDR3 region has the DNA TGTGCCAGCAGCCGGAGGACAGCTAGGGGGACTAATGAAAAACTGTTTTTT. As protein: CASSRRTARGTNEKLFF.